One and the same sample provided the 12 T cell receptor beta chains below, sequenced in a study of T cell responses to AZD1222 COVID-19 vaccine (dated by TCRdb to the early 2020s). Reading the label with the study, this specimen's time point is: about 28 days (+/-7) after the second vaccine dose. Libraries came from the immunoSEQ multiplex PCR assay. TCRdb obtained this table from immuneACCESS and retained in-frame rearrangements with V and J assigned. These tables miss some clones; where compared with another copy, unresolved V genes account for less than half of the shortfall, and the remainder is unexplained. In this sample the table shows 95,000 to 150,000 clones, roughly 91% of which occur a single time. The ten largest make up approximately 5.1% of the sample. This specimen consisted of peripheral blood, obtained 28 days after the second AZD1222 dose. These receptors originate from an adult who received the AZD1222 COVID-19 vaccine.

V and J are TRBV5-1 and TRBJ2-3; 9 positions agree with TRBD2. Germline-derived CDR1 and CDR2 are SGHRS and YFSETQ. This CDR3 has 15 residues. V lost 0 bases, J lost 7 bases, and 6 bases stayed unmatched. The CDR3 DNA follows: TGCGCCAGCAGCTTGGTGGGACTAGCTGACAATACGCAGTATTTT. Amino acids: CASSLVGLADNTQYF.

The gene calls are TRBV5-8 and TRBJ2-7, with a weak D call TRBD1 (6 bases). This CDR3 is built from 15 residues. The germline V and J ends were trimmed by 7 bases and 4 bases, with 21 bases remaining between them. Germline V gene lookup returns CDR1 SGHTS and CDR2 YDEGEE. CDR3: CASQLTGHTFYEQYF. In DNA, the CDR3 is TGTGCCAGCCAATTGACAGGCCACACATTTTACGAGCAGTACTTC.

This clone was counted a single time. This chain joins TRBV2 and TRBJ2-3; 7 bases line up with TRBD1. The V segment lost 5 bases and the J segment 9 bases; nucleotides outside the gene matches: 8. This CDR3 is 13 amino acids long. Germline V gives CDR1 SNHLY, CDR2 FYNNEI. The CDR3 DNA reads as TGTGCCAGCAGTCTAAACCCGGGACAGACGCAGTATTTT. Its protein is CASSLNPGQTQYF.

The chain uses TRBV30 and TRBJ2-5; TRBD2 might be the D (6 bases). Germline loops: CDR1 GTSNPN, CDR2 SVGIG (reference sequence). CDR3 length: 15 residues. Trimming took off 0 bases at V and 4 bases at J, with 15 bases between the two ends. The CDR3 DNA reads TGTGCCTGGAGTGTTGGGGGGACGGGTGGAGAGACCCAGTACTTC. It translates to CAWSVGGTGGETQYF.

This chain connects TRBV2 to TRBJ2-5, with D unresolved. Germline loops: CDR1 SNHLY, CDR2 FYNNEI. V was trimmed by 8 bases and J by 5 bases, leaving 9 bases between them. This CDR3 is built from 11 residues. Written as DNA, the CDR3 is TGTGCCAGCGGCGCGTGGGAGACCCAGTACTTC. Amino acid sequence: CASGAWETQYF.

A word on this clone: The identical CDR3 is also encoded by other nucleotide sequences in the sample. The chain employs TRBV7-2 and TRBJ2-7, with TRBD2 identical over 9 bases. There are 16 residues in the CDR3. CDR1 SGHTA and CDR2 FQGNSA come from the germline V gene. Losses at the gene ends were 1 base for V and 4 bases for J; bases not matched to a gene: 8. DNA of the CDR3: TGTGCCAGCAGCTTAGGGGCTAGCGGGAATTCTTACGAGCAGTACTTC. It specifies CASSLGASGNSYEQYF. Drawing the rest from reference TRBV7-2 and TRBJ2-7, the complete variable domain is GAGVSQSPSNKVTEKGKDVELRCDPISGHTALYWYRQSLGQGLEFLIYFQGNSAPDKSGLPSDRFSAERTGGSVSTLTIQRTQQEDSAVYLCASSLGASGNSYEQYFGPGTRLTVT.

Only one count was recorded for this clone. The chain combines TRBV6-7 with TRBJ1-2; tentative D call: TRBD1 (5 bases). TRBV6-7 carries the ORF label, with uncertain function. The CDR3 is 14 amino acids. V dropped 10 bases and J dropped 3 bases, with 18 bases sitting between them. The CDR3 sequence is CATTYRDHYYGYTF. The CDR3 DNA reads TGTGCCACCACTTACCGGGACCATTACTATGGCTACACCTTC.

V usage is TRBV7-9 and J usage is TRBJ2-3; TRBD2 aligns across 14 bases. This CDR3 contains 18 residues. The junction had 12 bases not matched to a gene; V was cut back by 4 bases and J by 6 bases. CDR1 SEHNR and CDR2 FQNEAQ come from the germline V gene (reference sequence). CDR3 sequence (DNA): TGTGCCAGCAGCTCGACCGGGACTAGCGGGGGTCACAAGGATACGCAGTATTTT. Amino acid sequence: CASSSTGTSGGHKDTQYF.

The V call is TRBV20-1, the J call TRBJ1-3, with no clear D. Germline loops: CDR1 DFQATT, CDR2 SNEGSKA (reference sequence). Trimming took off 8 bases at V and 0 bases at J, with 5 bases between the two ends. The CDR3 has 11 amino acids. In nucleotides, the CDR3 is TGCAGTTGGAGCTCTGGAAACACCATATATTTT. Protein: CSWSSGNTIYF.

In regard to this clone: Mismatch with germline at one junction end may stem from a read error. The chain carries TRBV11-2 and TRBJ1-2, with D maybe TRBD1 (5 bases). This CDR3 is 12 amino acids long. The germline CDR1 and CDR2 sequences are SGHAT and FQNNGV. The CDR3 reads CASSLEHGTANF. CDR3 nucleotides: TGTGCCAGCAGCTTGGAACACGGGACGGCCAATTTC. Drawing the rest from reference TRBV11-2 and TRBJ1-2, the complete variable domain is EAGVAQSPRYKIIEKRQSVAFWCNPISGHATLYWYQQILGQGPKLLIQFQNNGVVDDSQLPKDRFSAERLKGVDSTLKIQPAKLEDSAVYLCASSLEHGTANFGSGTRLTVV.

This chain uses TRBV6-5 with TRBJ2-7, with 7 bases matching TRBD1. Losses at the gene ends were 7 bases for V and 5 bases for J; bases not matched to a gene: 5. The CDR3 spans 12 residues. Germline V gene sequence: CDR1 MNHEY, CDR2 SVGAGI. CDR3 protein: CASTGQVNEQYF. The CDR3 DNA follows: TGTGCCAGCACTGGACAGGTCAACGAGCAGTACTTC.

V usage is TRBV19 and J usage is TRBJ2-7; TRBD1 aligns across 10 bases. The V gene end was trimmed by 6 bases and the J gene end by 1 base; junction bases not matched to a gene: 3. The CDR3 has 14 amino acids. Germline loops: CDR1 LNHDA, CDR2 SQIVND (reference sequence). The CDR3 spells CASSLDRGSYEQYF. The DNA of the CDR3 is TGTGCCAGTAGCTTGGACAGGGGGTCCTACGAGCAGTACTTC.